This T cell receptor beta chain was identified during a study of cytomegalovirus exposure and HLA in healthy donors. Background on the study: Early released data had tens of millions of unique TCRs, all coming from HLA-typed donors.

This clone was counted a single time. Its antigen is currently unknown. PCR amplification relied on 60 Vbeta primers (plus 13 Jbeta primers). Sequenced by immunoSEQ multiplex PCR; TCRdb stores in-frame clones only, minus some. The sample yields hundreds of thousands of clones, about 80% seen once. Study-wide findings and caveats: The authors enumerated over 150 TCR beta chains as linked to cytomegalovirus. Analysis was performed later, and it showed HLA-associated TCR beta chains to be more clonally expanded than equally common others. Analyzed later, most CMV-associated TCR beta chains appeared HLA-restricted.

The CDR3 extends over 13 amino acids. The germline CDR1 and CDR2 sequences are SGHTA and FQGNSA. V gave up 3 bases and J gave up 9 bases, with 12 bases separating them. This chain joins TRBV7-2 and TRBJ2-1; D gene uncertain. Sequencing used PBMCs. The clonotype was recovered from a middle-aged woman in good health and CMV-seronegative. The CDR3 here is CASSFRRTGEQFF. The CDR3 DNA reads TGTGCCAGCAGCTTCCGTCGAACGGGTGAGCAGTTCTTC.